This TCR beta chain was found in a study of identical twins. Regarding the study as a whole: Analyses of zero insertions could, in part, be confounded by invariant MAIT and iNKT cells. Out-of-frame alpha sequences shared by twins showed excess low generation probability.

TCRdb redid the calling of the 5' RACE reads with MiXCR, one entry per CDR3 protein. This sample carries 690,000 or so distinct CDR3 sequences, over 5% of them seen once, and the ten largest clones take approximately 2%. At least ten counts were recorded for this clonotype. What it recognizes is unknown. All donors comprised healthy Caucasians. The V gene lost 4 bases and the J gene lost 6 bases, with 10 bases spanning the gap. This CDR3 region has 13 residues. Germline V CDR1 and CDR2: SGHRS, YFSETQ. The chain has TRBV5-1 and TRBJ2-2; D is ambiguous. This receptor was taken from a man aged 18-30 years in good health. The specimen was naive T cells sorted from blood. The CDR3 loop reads CASSLATSGELFF. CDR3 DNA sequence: TGCGCCAGCAGCCTCGCAACTTCCGGGGAGCTGTTTTTT.